This is a list of T cell receptor beta chains from one sample in a study of blood T cell repertoires in COVID-19. TCRdb's copy holds only in-frame clones and misses some; the assay was immunoSEQ multiplex PCR. The sample holds 93,000 or so clones, approximately 90% seen once. Input material: peripheral blood. The receptors shown here come from a man in his fifties in a cohort sampled during active COVID-19. Each CDR3 is given with its conserved first and last residue. The D gene is left open where the match is weak. The listing skips clone size in some rows; elsewhere it reads once, few, many or a size class.

len | j_gene | d_gene | v_gene | abundance | CDR3aa | CDR3nt
13 | TRBJ2-1 | TRBD2 | TRBV10-3 | - | CASGLAGRNEQFF | TGTGCCTCCGGACTAGCGGGGAGGAATGAGCAGTTCTTC
19 | TRBJ2-6 | - | TRBV10-3 | - | CAISEGLGGESSGANVLTF | TGTGCCATCAGTGAAGGTTTAGGGGGGGAAAGCTCTGGGGCCAACGTCCTGACTTTC
13 | TRBJ2-1 | - | TRBV12-3/TRBV12-4 | - | CATSGAVNYEQFF | TGTGCCACCTCTGGGGCAGTTAACTATGAGCAGTTCTTC
15 | TRBJ1-4 | - | TRBV4-2 | once | CASSQPGTTNEKLFF | TGTGCCAGCAGCCAACCGGGAACAACTAATGAAAAACTGTTTTTT
16 | TRBJ2-2 | TRBD1 | TRBV7-2 | once | CASSLGGQGGTGELFF | TGTGCCAGCAGCTTAGGGGGACAGGGAGGGACCGGGGAGCTGTTTTTT
13 | TRBJ1-5 | - | TRBV10-2 | - | CASAIREGQPQHF | TGCGCCAGCGCCATCAGGGAAGGACAGCCCCAGCATTTT
15 | TRBJ1-3 | - | TRBV5-8 | - | CASSLVTAGGNTIYF | TGTGCCAGCAGCTTGGTGACAGCGGGTGGAAACACCATATATTTT
14 | TRBJ2-1 | TRBD2 | TRBV19 | - | CASASGGQYNEQFF | TGTGCCAGTGCAAGCGGGGGGCAATACAATGAGCAGTTCTTC
13 | TRBJ1-1 | - | TRBV11-2 | - | CASSSMGGTEAFF | TGTGCCAGCAGTTCGATGGGAGGGACTGAAGCTTTCTTT
18 | TRBJ2-5 | TRBD1 | TRBV30 | - | CAWSLCTGGARPQETQYF | TGTGCCTGGAGCCTATGTACAGGGGGCGCCAGGCCTCAAGAGACCCAGTACTTC
15 | TRBJ2-5 | TRBD2 | TRBV7-9 | - | CASRPTWTSEETQYF | TGTGCCAGCAGGCCCACGTGGACTAGCGAGGAGACCCAGTACTTC
14 | TRBJ1-5 | - | TRBV27 | - | CASSLGTSGQPQHF | TGTGCCAGCAGTTTAGGGACATCAGGGCAGCCCCAGCATTTT
16 | TRBJ2-1 | TRBD1 | TRBV28 | - | CASTSPGTGLRNEQFF | TGTGCCAGCACTTCCCCCGGGACAGGGCTGCGGAATGAGCAGTTCTTC
12 | TRBJ1-2 | - | TRBV7-9 | - | CASSTGAVGYTF | TGTGCCAGCAGCACTGGAGCAGTCGGCTACACCTTC
13 | TRBJ2-1 | - | TRBV7-2 | - | CASRGSSYNEQFF | TGTGCCTCTCGGGGTAGCTCCTACAATGAGCAGTTCTTC
12 | TRBJ2-5 | - | TRBV5-1 | - | CASSLVQETQYF | TGCGCCAGCAGCTTGGTTCAGGAGACCCAGTACTTC
15 | TRBJ1-1 | - | TRBV19 | - | CASSIVGNPNTEAFF | TGTGCCAGTAGTATAGTCGGGAACCCGAACACTGAAGCTTTCTTT
15 | TRBJ1-1 | TRBD1 | TRBV6-2/TRBV6-3 | - | CASSYWDRPNTEAFF | TGTGCCAGCAGTTACTGGGACAGGCCGAACACTGAAGCTTTCTTT